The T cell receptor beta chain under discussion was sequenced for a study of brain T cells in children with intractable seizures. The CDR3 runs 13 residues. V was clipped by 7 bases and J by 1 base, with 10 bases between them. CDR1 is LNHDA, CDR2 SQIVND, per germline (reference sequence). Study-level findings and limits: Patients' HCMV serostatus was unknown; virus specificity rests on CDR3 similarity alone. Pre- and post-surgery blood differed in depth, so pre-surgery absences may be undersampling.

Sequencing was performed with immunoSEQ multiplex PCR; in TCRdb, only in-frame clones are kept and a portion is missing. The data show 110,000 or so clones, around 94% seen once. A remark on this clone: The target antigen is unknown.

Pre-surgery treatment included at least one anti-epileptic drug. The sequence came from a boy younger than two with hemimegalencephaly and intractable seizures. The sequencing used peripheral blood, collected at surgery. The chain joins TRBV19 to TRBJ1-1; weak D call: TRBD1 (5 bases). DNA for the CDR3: TGTGCCAGTACGGGGGGGTGGAACACTGAAGCTTTCTTT. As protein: CASTGGWNTEAFF.